This is a list of T cell receptor beta chains from one sample in a study of vaccination effects on CD4 cells after COVID-19. Clones were read by immunoSEQ multiplex PCR, and TCRdb kept only the in-frame ones, dropping some. The sample shows roughly 71,000 clones, roughly 76% of them seen only once. Antigen specificity for these receptors is unknown. This material consisted of CD4+ T cells from PBMCs cultured with HCoV-OC43 spike peptides, taken after COVID-19 vaccination. The receptors here all came from a human donor who received a COVID-19 vaccine. Each CDR3 is given with its conserved first and last residue. D genes are given only for firm matches. Some rows mark clone size as missing; the rest say once, few, many or name a class of expanded clone.

abundance	len	v_gene	j_gene	d_gene	CDR3aa	CDR3nt
NA	19	TRBV9	TRBJ1-5	TRBD1	CASSDHLPTGAHPGQPQHF	TGTGCCAGCAGCGACCACCTCCCGACAGGGGCCCACCCGGGTCAGCCCCAGCATTTT
NA	14	TRBV2	TRBJ1-1	NA	CASSDLGVDTEAFF	TGTGCCAGCAGTGATTTGGGGGTGGACACTGAAGCTTTCTTT
NA	16	TRBV3-1/TRBV3-2	TRBJ2-2	TRBD1	CASRQGDRVNTGELFF	TGTGCCAGCCGGCAAGGGGACAGGGTTAACACCGGGGAGCTGTTTTTT
NA	18	TRBV19	TRBJ2-1	TRBD2	CASSMQSSGGAWYNEQFF	TGTGCCAGTAGTATGCAATCTAGCGGGGGGGCCTGGTACAATGAGCAGTTCTTC
NA	15	TRBV11-2	TRBJ1-1	NA	CASSPRRLLNTEAFF	TGTGCCAGCAGCCCCCGTCGGTTACTGAACACTGAAGCTTTCTTT
NA	13	TRBV10-1	TRBJ1-2	NA	CASSVGSRDGYTF	TGCGCCAGCAGTGTTGGTAGCCGGGATGGCTACACCTTC
NA	16	TRBV5-1	TRBJ2-3	TRBD2	CASSSNSGGGTDTQYF	TGCGCCAGCAGCTCTAATAGCGGGGGCGGCACAGATACGCAGTATTTT
NA	15	TRBV7-2	TRBJ2-5	NA	CASSSQLMRQETQYF	TGTGCCAGCAGCTCCCAGCTTATGAGGCAAGAGACCCAGTACTTC
NA	15	TRBV7-9	TRBJ2-5	TRBD1	CASSLPGTGVETQYF	TGTGCCAGCAGCTTACCAGGGACAGGGGTCGAGACCCAGTACTTC
NA	15	TRBV11-2	TRBJ1-5	TRBD1	CASSSGGEGNQPQHF	TGTGCCAGCAGCTCAGGGGGAGAGGGCAATCAGCCCCAGCATTTT
NA	10	TRBV20-1	TRBJ1-6	NA	CSALGSPLHF	TGCAGTGCTCTCGGGTCACCCCTCCACTTT
once	12	TRBV12-3/TRBV12-4	TRBJ2-3	NA	CASSSATDTQYF	TGTGCCAGCAGTTCAGCGACAGATACGCAGTATTTT
NA	14	TRBV7-2	TRBJ1-4	NA	CASSFRAKDEKLFF	TGTGCCAGCAGCTTCCGGGCCAAGGATGAAAAACTGTTTTTT
NA	17	TRBV3-1/TRBV3-2	TRBJ1-6	TRBD1	CASSQGTGDGFNSPLHF	TGTGCCAGCAGCCAAGGGACAGGGGACGGTTTTAATTCACCCCTCCACTTT
NA	15	TRBV4-1	TRBJ1-2	NA	CASRQTAGGDYGYTF	TGCGCCAGCAGACAGACGGCCGGGGGGGACTATGGCTACACCTTC
NA	15	TRBV28	TRBJ2-5	TRBD2	CASSSSGTVWETQYF	TGTGCCAGCAGCTCGAGCGGGACGGTCTGGGAGACCCAGTACTTC
few	15	TRBV19	TRBJ1-1	NA	CASLPKGGPRTEAFF	TGTGCCAGTCTCCCAAAGGGGGGCCCGAGAACTGAAGCTTTCTTT
few	18	TRBV24-1	TRBJ2-2	TRBD1	CATSWTGGRVRGTGELFF	TGTGCCACCAGTTGGACAGGGGGAAGAGTCCGTGGCACCGGGGAGCTGTTTTTT
NA	14	TRBV7-8	TRBJ2-3	NA	CASSLPGMGDTQYF	TGTGCCAGCAGCTTACCAGGGATGGGTGATACGCAGTATTTT
NA	14	TRBV5-6	TRBJ2-6	TRBD1	CASSLGGWANVLTF	TGTGCCAGCAGCTTAGGGGGCTGGGCCAACGTCCTGACTTTC
NA	16	TRBV4-2	TRBJ1-6	NA	CASSQGGERPNSPLHF	TGTGCCAGCAGCCAAGGCGGGGAGAGACCTAATTCACCCCTCCACTTT
NA	12	TRBV5-1	TRBJ2-3	NA	CASSLVLDTQYF	TGCGCCAGCAGCCTCGTGCTGGATACGCAGTATTTT